These T cell receptor beta chains were read from a single sample in a study of cytomegalovirus exposure and HLA in healthy donors. Data came from immunoSEQ multiplex PCR; TCRdb stores just in-frame clones and leaves some out. The sample records about 120,000 clones, around three quarters being singletons. Input material: PBMCs. The receptors come from a man aged 40-49 years in good health and CMV-seropositive. CDR3s include the opening cysteine and the closing phenylalanine or tryptophan. The order of the fields is V gene, J gene, clone size, CDR3 length, D gene, CDR3 DNA, CDR3 protein. A D gene is named only where the DNA matches it firmly. Some rows mark clone size as missing; the rest say once, few, many or name a class of expanded clone.

v_call: TRBV7-7
j_call: TRBJ2-1
clone_size: NA
cdr3_length: 17
d_call: NA
cdr3_nt: TGTGCTAGCAGCTTAGACCCCCCGGGGGGCCCTAGGAATGAGCAGTTCTTC
cdr3_aa: CASSLDPPGGPRNEQFF

v_call: TRBV27
j_call: TRBJ1-2
clone_size: NA
cdr3_length: 12
d_call: NA
cdr3_nt: TGTGCCAGCGGCAACGGAGCGAGCGGCTACACCTTC
cdr3_aa: CASGNGASGYTF

v_call: TRBV7-9
j_call: TRBJ2-3
clone_size: few
cdr3_length: 12
d_call: NA
cdr3_nt: TGTGCCAGCAGAGGGGGAGCAGATACGCAGTATTTT
cdr3_aa: CASRGGADTQYF

v_call: TRBV5-6
j_call: TRBJ1-5
clone_size: NA
cdr3_length: 17
d_call: TRBD1
cdr3_nt: TGTGCCAGCAGCCTCCGGGACAGCTCTTTTAGCAATCAGCCCCAGCATTTT
cdr3_aa: CASSLRDSSFSNQPQHF

v_call: TRBV11-2
j_call: TRBJ1-6
clone_size: NA
cdr3_length: 17
d_call: NA
cdr3_nt: TGTGCCAGCAGCTTGGTGCGGGGGGGCGCCATCTATTCACCCCTCCACTTT
cdr3_aa: CASSLVRGGAIYSPLHF

v_call: TRBV7-3
j_call: TRBJ2-2
clone_size: NA
cdr3_length: 17
d_call: TRBD1
cdr3_nt: TGTGCCAGCAGCTTAACCGGGACAGGGGCAAACACCGGGGAGCTGTTTTTT
cdr3_aa: CASSLTGTGANTGELFF

v_call: TRBV6-4
j_call: TRBJ1-1
clone_size: NA
cdr3_length: 15
d_call: NA
cdr3_nt: TGTGCCAGCAGTGTATCTTTAGGGGGGAACACTGAAGCTTTCTTT
cdr3_aa: CASSVSLGGNTEAFF

v_call: TRBV18
j_call: TRBJ1-3
clone_size: NA
cdr3_length: 16
d_call: TRBD1
cdr3_nt: TGTGCCAGCTCACGGGGACAGTCAATCTCCGGAAACACCATATATTTT
cdr3_aa: CASSRGQSISGNTIYF

v_call: TRBV9
j_call: TRBJ2-5
clone_size: NA
cdr3_length: 18
d_call: TRBD2
cdr3_nt: TGTGCCAGCAGCGTAGGAATAGGGACTAGCGGGGGGAGAGAGACCCAGTACTTC
cdr3_aa: CASSVGIGTSGGRETQYF

v_call: TRBV2
j_call: TRBJ1-3
clone_size: NA
cdr3_length: 18
d_call: NA
cdr3_nt: TGTGCCAGCAGGACCCCCCCATCTGGCAGGGGATCTGGAAACACCATATATTTT
cdr3_aa: CASRTPPSGRGSGNTIYF

v_call: TRBV20-1
j_call: TRBJ1-5
clone_size: NA
cdr3_length: 11
d_call: NA
cdr3_nt: TGCAGTGCGGGGACTCTCGGAACCCAGCATTTT
cdr3_aa: CSAGTLGTQHF

v_call: TRBV7-3
j_call: TRBJ1-3
clone_size: NA
cdr3_length: 15
d_call: NA
cdr3_nt: TGTGCCAGCAGCCTCTACGTCACAGAGACAAACACCATATATTTT
cdr3_aa: CASSLYVTETNTIYF

v_call: TRBV7-2
j_call: TRBJ1-5
clone_size: NA
cdr3_length: 15
d_call: NA
cdr3_nt: TGTGCCAGCAGCTCGAGGGGGGGCTCGAATCAGCCCCAGCATTTT
cdr3_aa: CASSSRGGSNQPQHF

v_call: TRBV19
j_call: TRBJ2-7
clone_size: NA
cdr3_length: 15
d_call: NA
cdr3_nt: TGTGCCAGTAGCACCAAAGGGGGACGGGTTCTCGAGCAGTACTTC
cdr3_aa: CASSTKGGRVLEQYF

v_call: TRBV11-2
j_call: TRBJ2-7
clone_size: NA
cdr3_length: 14
d_call: NA
cdr3_nt: TGTGCCAGCAGCTTAGTACCGCTCCAGGTTGAGCAGTACTTC
cdr3_aa: CASSLVPLQVEQYF

v_call: TRBV9
j_call: TRBJ2-7
clone_size: NA
cdr3_length: 16
d_call: NA
cdr3_nt: TGTGCCAGCAGCGAGGGGTTAGGGACACCCTCCTACGAGCAGTACTTC
cdr3_aa: CASSEGLGTPSYEQYF

v_call: TRBV5-4
j_call: TRBJ1-1
clone_size: NA
cdr3_length: 14
d_call: TRBD1
cdr3_nt: TGTGCCAGCACCGGGGACAGGGTGAACACTGAAGCTTTCTTT
cdr3_aa: CASTGDRVNTEAFF

v_call: TRBV14
j_call: TRBJ2-7
clone_size: NA
cdr3_length: 14
d_call: NA
cdr3_nt: TGTGCCAGCAGCCAAGATTTTGGGAGTTACGAGCAGTACTTC
cdr3_aa: CASSQDFGSYEQYF

v_call: TRBV12-5
j_call: TRBJ2-3
clone_size: NA
cdr3_length: 15
d_call: NA
cdr3_nt: TGTGCTAGTGGGTATTACGGTTCTAGCACAGATACGCAGTATTTT
cdr3_aa: CASGYYGSSTDTQYF

v_call: TRBV2
j_call: TRBJ1-5
clone_size: NA
cdr3_length: 13
d_call: NA
cdr3_nt: TGTGCCAGCAGTGATTTTTCCGGGCAGCCCCAGCATTTT
cdr3_aa: CASSDFSGQPQHF

v_call: TRBV4-2
j_call: TRBJ2-5
clone_size: NA
cdr3_length: 17
d_call: NA
cdr3_nt: TGTGCCAGCAGCCCAGGGGAGGGGATAGGGGGAGTGGAGACCCAGTACTTC
cdr3_aa: CASSPGEGIGGVETQYF

v_call: TRBV5-1
j_call: TRBJ2-7
clone_size: NA
cdr3_length: 16
d_call: TRBD1
cdr3_nt: TGCGCCAGCAGCAGTACCGGGACAGGGATGCACTACGAGCAGTACTTC
cdr3_aa: CASSSTGTGMHYEQYF

v_call: TRBV5-5
j_call: TRBJ2-4
clone_size: NA
cdr3_length: 16
d_call: TRBD1
cdr3_nt: TGTGCCAGCATCAAAGGCGCAGGGGGCTCCGGAAACATTCAGTACTTC
cdr3_aa: CASIKGAGGSGNIQYF

v_call: TRBV6-5
j_call: TRBJ2-7
clone_size: few
cdr3_length: 13
d_call: NA
cdr3_nt: TGTGCCAGCAGTTACTCGAAGCGCTACGAGCAGTACTTC
cdr3_aa: CASSYSKRYEQYF

v_call: TRBV6-1
j_call: TRBJ2-3
clone_size: NA
cdr3_length: 11
d_call: NA
cdr3_nt: TGTGCCAGCAGTGAACGAGATACGCAGTATTTT
cdr3_aa: CASSERDTQYF

v_call: TRBV6-5
j_call: TRBJ1-2
clone_size: NA
cdr3_length: 15
d_call: NA
cdr3_nt: TGTGCCAGCAGTTACACCCATAGAGGGTGGTATGGCTACACCTTC
cdr3_aa: CASSYTHRGWYGYTF

v_call: TRBV6-5
j_call: TRBJ2-7
clone_size: NA
cdr3_length: 16
d_call: NA
cdr3_nt: TGTGCCAGCAGTTACTCCCGGACAGTCGGGACCTACGAGCAGTACTTC
cdr3_aa: CASSYSRTVGTYEQYF

v_call: TRBV5-1
j_call: TRBJ2-1
clone_size: NA
cdr3_length: 18
d_call: TRBD2
cdr3_nt: TGCGCCAGCAGCTTGGTTGCGGCGGGGGGGAACACCTACAATGAGCAGTTCTTC
cdr3_aa: CASSLVAAGGNTYNEQFF

v_call: TRBV6-1
j_call: TRBJ2-6
clone_size: few
cdr3_length: 17
d_call: NA
cdr3_nt: TGTGCCAGCAGTGCAGGTATTGGGAGCTCTGGGGCCAACGTCCTGACTTTC
cdr3_aa: CASSAGIGSSGANVLTF

v_call: TRBV9
j_call: TRBJ2-5
clone_size: few
cdr3_length: 13
d_call: NA
cdr3_nt: TGTGCCAGCAGCGTACCTGGAGGGGAGACCCAGTACTTC
cdr3_aa: CASSVPGGETQYF

v_call: TRBV5-1
j_call: TRBJ2-6
clone_size: few
cdr3_length: 15
d_call: NA
cdr3_nt: TGCGCCAGCAGCTTGGGAGACTCTGGGGCCAACGTCCTGACTTTC
cdr3_aa: CASSLGDSGANVLTF

v_call: TRBV6-1
j_call: TRBJ2-7
clone_size: NA
cdr3_length: 15
d_call: NA
cdr3_nt: TGTGCCAGCAGTGAGGGGATAGGGGGCTCCTACGAGCAGTACTTC
cdr3_aa: CASSEGIGGSYEQYF

v_call: TRBV28
j_call: TRBJ1-3
clone_size: NA
cdr3_length: 14
d_call: NA
cdr3_nt: TGTGCCAGTCATCAGGGAAGCTCTGGAAACACCATATATTTT
cdr3_aa: CASHQGSSGNTIYF

v_call: TRBV6-5
j_call: TRBJ1-2
clone_size: NA
cdr3_length: 13
d_call: TRBD1
cdr3_nt: TGTGCCAGCAGCCTCGACAGGGTCCATGGCTACACCTTC
cdr3_aa: CASSLDRVHGYTF

v_call: TRBV27
j_call: TRBJ1-1
clone_size: once
cdr3_length: 14
d_call: NA
cdr3_nt: TGTGCCAGCACCTCAGGGTTAACGAACACTGAAGCTTTCTTT
cdr3_aa: CASTSGLTNTEAFF

v_call: TRBV11-2
j_call: TRBJ2-6
clone_size: once
cdr3_length: 16
d_call: NA
cdr3_nt: TGTGCCAGCAGGCGGAACCCCAACTCTGGGGCCAACGTCCTGACTTTC
cdr3_aa: CASRRNPNSGANVLTF

v_call: TRBV18
j_call: TRBJ1-4
clone_size: few
cdr3_length: 16
d_call: NA
cdr3_nt: TGTGCCAGCTCACCAACGGAACAGTTAACTAATGAAAAACTGTTTTTT
cdr3_aa: CASSPTEQLTNEKLFF

v_call: TRBV28
j_call: TRBJ1-2
clone_size: NA
cdr3_length: 14
d_call: NA
cdr3_nt: TGTGCCAGCATCGGGGGGTTCGTTAACTATGGCTACACCTTC
cdr3_aa: CASIGGFVNYGYTF

v_call: TRBV21-1
j_call: TRBJ1-6
clone_size: NA
cdr3_length: 17
d_call: NA
cdr3_nt: TGTGCCAGCAGCAAAGTTGGGCAAAGCTCCTATAATTCACCCCTCCACTTT
cdr3_aa: CASSKVGQSSYNSPLHF

v_call: TRBV7-9
j_call: TRBJ2-7
clone_size: NA
cdr3_length: 12
d_call: NA
cdr3_nt: TGTGCCAGCAGCCAGGATCTTTACGAGCAGTACTTC
cdr3_aa: CASSQDLYEQYF

v_call: TRBV6-5
j_call: TRBJ2-1
clone_size: NA
cdr3_length: 14
d_call: TRBD2
cdr3_nt: TGTGCCAGCAGCCAGGGACTAGCGTCCAATGAGCAGTTCTTC
cdr3_aa: CASSQGLASNEQFF

v_call: TRBV11-3
j_call: TRBJ2-1
clone_size: once
cdr3_length: 14
d_call: NA
cdr3_nt: TGTGCCAGCAGCCAACGAGCCACCAGGGATGAGCAGTTCTTC
cdr3_aa: CASSQRATRDEQFF

v_call: TRBV18
j_call: TRBJ2-5
clone_size: NA
cdr3_length: 13
d_call: TRBD1
cdr3_nt: TGTGCCAGCCCAGCGGACAGGGCTGAGACCCAGTACTTC
cdr3_aa: CASPADRAETQYF